Below are 7 T cell receptor beta chains sequenced from a single sample in a study of CXCR3-negative and CXCR3-positive naive CD8 T cells. The authors prepared UMI-labeled TRB cDNA libraries by 5' RACE. Following a re-call of the 5' RACE reads, TCRdb has one entry per CDR3 protein and lacks DNA. The sample shows some 22,000 distinct CDR3 sequences, and over 15% sits with its ten largest clones. Specimen: memory CD8+ T cells from blood. The receptors come from a human donor in good health. Some clones in this sample may be carry-over from other donors' samples.

This clonotype is identified as medium-sized from frequency. The chain uses TRBV6-2 or TRBV6-3 and TRBJ2-2; TCRdb designates TRBD1, a call that cannot be tested without DNA. The V gene's germline CDR1 is MNHEY and CDR2 SVGEGT. CDR3 length: 15 amino acids. The chain's CDR3 is CASRPQGAVTGELFF.

V usage is TRBV12-3 or TRBV12-4 and J usage is TRBJ2-7; the TCRdb D gene call, TRBD2, has no DNA to confirm it. The CDR3 is 14 amino acids. This CDR3 reads CASSLKTRVREQYF.

The V and J genes are TRBV4-1 and TRBJ1-5. The CDR3 is 14 residues long. Germline V lookup: CDR1 MGHRA, CDR2 YSYEKL. The chain's CDR3 is CASSHVGSGQPQHF.

The chain is built from TRBV28 and TRBJ2-7. In germline, CDR1 is MDHEN, CDR2 SYDVKM. This CDR3 spans 15 amino acids. The CDR3 region is CASSLRGVRSYEQYF.

The chain recombines TRBV20-1 with TRBJ1-1; no DNA is available, so the TRBD1 call from TCRdb remains unchecked. CDR1 and CDR2 (germline): DFQATT, SNEGSKA (reference sequence). CDR3 length: 14 amino acids. The CDR3 loop is CSASKGHLNTEAFF.

This sequence joins TRBV7-3 and TRBJ2-1. This CDR3 is built from 13 residues. CDR1 and CDR2 from the germline V gene are SGHTA and FQGTGA. CDR3 sequence reads: CASSLNTLDEQFF. Full variable domain (outside the CDR3, taken from reference TRBV7-3 and TRBJ2-1): GAGVSQTPSNKVTEKGKYVELRCDPISGHTALYWYRQSLGQGPEFLIYFQGTGAADDSGLPNDRFFAVRPEGSVSTLKIQRTERGDSAVYLCASSLNTLDEQFFGPGTRLTVL.

V gene TRBV3-1 combines with J gene TRBJ2-5. Germline V gene lookup returns CDR1 LGHDT and CDR2 YNNKEL (reference sequence). This CDR3 comprises 15 residues. CDR3 protein: CASSQDQQSQETQYF.